This T cell receptor beta chain stems from a study of T cells after yellow fever vaccination. 5'RACE template switching produced TCR cDNA carrying a universal primer site and UMIs. TCRdb recomputed calls from the 5' RACE reads with MiXCR, one row per CDR3 protein. The sample has some 120,000 distinct CDR3 sequences, roughly 9% seen once; the top ten hold roughly 40%. Trimming removed 0 bases from V and 7 bases from J, with 15 bases in between. Germline CDR1 and CDR2: MNHEY and SVGAGI. The CDR3 loop spans 16 amino acids. This clonotype has more than one count but fewer than ten. This specimen consisted of CD8+ T cells sorted from PBMCs, obtained on the day of the yellow fever booster vaccination. The receptor's source is a man aged 18 to 35 who received the YFV17D yellow fever vaccine. The V gene is TRBV6-5, the J gene TRBJ2-2; no clear D. The CDR3 nucleotides read TGTGCCAGCAGTTACTCGAGCTTGGTGGACCTCGGGGAGCTGTTTTTT. Protein sequence: CASSYSSLVDLGELFF.